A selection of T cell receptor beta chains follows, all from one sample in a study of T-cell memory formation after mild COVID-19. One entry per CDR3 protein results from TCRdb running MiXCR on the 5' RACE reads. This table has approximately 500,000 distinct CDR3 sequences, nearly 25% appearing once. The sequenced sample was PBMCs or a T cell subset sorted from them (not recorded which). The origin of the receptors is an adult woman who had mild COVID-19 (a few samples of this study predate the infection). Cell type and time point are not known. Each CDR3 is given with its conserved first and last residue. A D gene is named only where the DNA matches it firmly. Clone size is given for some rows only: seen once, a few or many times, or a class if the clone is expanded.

CDR3aa: CSARRASQETQYF
CDR3nt: TGCAGTGCTAGAAGGGCTAGCCAAGAGACCCAGTACTTC
abundance: .
d_gene: .
j_gene: TRBJ2-5
v_gene: TRBV20-1

CDR3aa: CASSVGPGGSTEAFF
CDR3nt: TGTGCCAGCAGCGTAGGGCCAGGGGGGAGCACTGAAGCTTTCTTT
abundance: .
d_gene: TRBD1
j_gene: TRBJ1-1
v_gene: TRBV9

CDR3aa: CASSPRKGGAGVTNEQFF
CDR3nt: TGTGCCAGCAGCCCAAGAAAGGGCGGAGCGGGAGTCACGAATGAGCAGTTCTTC
abundance: .
d_gene: TRBD2
j_gene: TRBJ2-1
v_gene: TRBV4-2

CDR3aa: CASSLGYLGNEQFF
CDR3nt: TGTGCCAGCAGCTTAGGATATCTTGGCAATGAGCAGTTCTTC
abundance: .
d_gene: .
j_gene: TRBJ2-1
v_gene: TRBV7-2

CDR3aa: CASSLGRVDEQFF
CDR3nt: TGTGCCAGCAGCTTAGGCAGGGTCGATGAGCAGTTCTTC
abundance: .
d_gene: .
j_gene: TRBJ2-1
v_gene: TRBV7-9

CDR3aa: CASSRDRTGRGYEQYF
CDR3nt: TGTGCCAGCAGTCGGGACAGGACCGGGAGGGGTTACGAGCAGTACTTC
abundance: few
d_gene: .
j_gene: TRBJ2-7
v_gene: TRBV28

CDR3aa: CASSQDPRENTEAFF
CDR3nt: TGCGCCAGCAGCCAAGATCCCCGAGAGAACACTGAAGCTTTCTTT
abundance: few
d_gene: .
j_gene: TRBJ1-1
v_gene: TRBV4-3

CDR3aa: CAWSVIRLSYGYTF
CDR3nt: TGTGCCTGGAGTGTGATAAGGTTGTCCTATGGCTACACCTTC
abundance: .
d_gene: .
j_gene: TRBJ1-2
v_gene: TRBV30

CDR3aa: CATGQQETQYF
CDR3nt: TGTGCCACCGGACAGCAAGAGACCCAGTACTTC
abundance: .
d_gene: .
j_gene: TRBJ2-5
v_gene: TRBV24-1

CDR3aa: CASSSSSGTGGGGYTF
CDR3nt: TGTGCCAGCAGTTCCTCCTCCGGGACAGGGGGCGGCGGCTACACCTTC
abundance: .
d_gene: TRBD1
j_gene: TRBJ1-2
v_gene: TRBV12-3/TRBV12-4

CDR3aa: CASSRGQGYLETQYF
CDR3nt: TGCGCCAGCAGCCGAGGACAGGGCTATTTGGAGACCCAGTACTTC
abundance: .
d_gene: TRBD1
j_gene: TRBJ2-5
v_gene: TRBV5-1

CDR3aa: CASSPVEGLGTGELFF
CDR3nt: TGTGCCAGCAGTCCTGTCGAGGGGCTAGGCACCGGGGAGCTGTTTTTT
abundance: .
d_gene: .
j_gene: TRBJ2-2
v_gene: TRBV12-3/TRBV12-4

CDR3aa: CASSVRTGGEQYF
CDR3nt: TGTGCCAGCAGTGTTAGGACAGGGGGCGAGCAGTACTTC
abundance: few
d_gene: TRBD1
j_gene: TRBJ2-7
v_gene: TRBV12-3/TRBV12-4

CDR3aa: CSAVTGDYGYTF
CDR3nt: TGCAGTGCCGTAACAGGGGACTATGGCTACACCTTC
abundance: few
d_gene: TRBD1
j_gene: TRBJ1-2
v_gene: TRBV20-1

CDR3aa: CASSQGSETQYF
CDR3nt: TGTGCCAGTAGTCAGGGTAGTGAGACCCAGTACTTC
abundance: .
d_gene: .
j_gene: TRBJ2-5
v_gene: TRBV19

CDR3aa: CASSRTLAGGRDTQYF
CDR3nt: TGTGCCAGCAGCCGGACTCTAGCGGGGGGGCGGGATACGCAGTATTTT
abundance: .
d_gene: TRBD2
j_gene: TRBJ2-3
v_gene: TRBV5-6

CDR3aa: CASSPSGRPSYEQYF
CDR3nt: TGTGCCAGCAGCCCAAGCGGGAGGCCCTCCTACGAGCAGTACTTC
abundance: once
d_gene: TRBD2
j_gene: TRBJ2-7
v_gene: TRBV5-8

CDR3aa: CSAETGLNQPQHF
CDR3nt: TGCAGCGCGGAGACAGGGCTCAATCAGCCCCAGCATTTT
abundance: .
d_gene: TRBD1
j_gene: TRBJ1-5
v_gene: TRBV29-1

CDR3aa: CASSTTLGDTQYF
CDR3nt: TGTGCCAGCAGTACCACTCTTGGAGATACGCAGTATTTT
abundance: few
d_gene: .
j_gene: TRBJ2-3
v_gene: TRBV6-5

CDR3aa: CASSWILAGHNARQFF
CDR3nt: TGTGCTAGCAGCTGGATACTAGCGGGACACAATGCGCGGCAGTTCTTC
abundance: .
d_gene: TRBD2
j_gene: TRBJ2-1
v_gene: TRBV7-7

CDR3aa: CASGFFGVRTNGYTF
CDR3nt: TGTGCTAGTGGTTTTTTTGGGGTCCGCACCAATGGCTACACCTTC
abundance: .
d_gene: .
j_gene: TRBJ1-2
v_gene: TRBV12-5

CDR3aa: CSVERGLQGNEQFF
CDR3nt: TGCAGCGTTGAGAGGGGCCTACAAGGCAATGAGCAGTTCTTC
abundance: few
d_gene: .
j_gene: TRBJ2-1
v_gene: TRBV29-1

CDR3aa: CASSDGLNSPLHF
CDR3nt: TGTGCCAGCAGTGACGGGCTTAATTCACCCCTCCACTTT
abundance: many
d_gene: .
j_gene: TRBJ1-6
v_gene: TRBV6-6

CDR3aa: CATSDTGKEQYF
CDR3nt: TGTGCCACCAGTGATACAGGGAAAGAGCAGTACTTC
abundance: many
d_gene: .
j_gene: TRBJ2-7
v_gene: TRBV24-1

CDR3aa: CASGMWPGQRLEQYF
CDR3nt: TGTGCCAGCGGAATGTGGCCGGGACAAAGACTCGAGCAGTACTTC
abundance: .
d_gene: .
j_gene: TRBJ2-7
v_gene: TRBV5-6

CDR3aa: CASSEGAGYGYTF
CDR3nt: TGTGCCAGCAGTGAAGGGGCAGGATATGGCTACACCTTC
abundance: .
d_gene: .
j_gene: TRBJ1-2
v_gene: TRBV6-1

CDR3aa: CASSFLAGPQHF
CDR3nt: TGTGCCAGCAGTTTTTTGGCTGGACCCCAGCATTTT
abundance: few
d_gene: .
j_gene: TRBJ1-5
v_gene: TRBV12-3/TRBV12-4

CDR3aa: CASSLNRVETQYF
CDR3nt: TGTGCCAGCAGTTTGAATAGAGTGGAGACCCAGTACTTC
abundance: few
d_gene: .
j_gene: TRBJ2-5
v_gene: TRBV27

CDR3aa: CASSQYEDSHYNSPLHF
CDR3nt: TGCGCCAGCAGCCAGTACGAGGACAGTCACTATAATTCACCCCTCCACTTT
abundance: .
d_gene: .
j_gene: TRBJ1-6
v_gene: TRBV4-1

CDR3aa: CASSHRYTEAFF
CDR3nt: TGTGCCAGCAGCCATCGGTACACTGAAGCTTTCTTT
abundance: .
d_gene: .
j_gene: TRBJ1-1
v_gene: TRBV3-1

CDR3aa: CASSYRTADTYEQYF
CDR3nt: TGTGCCAGCAGTTATCGGACGGCTGACACCTACGAGCAGTACTTC
abundance: few
d_gene: .
j_gene: TRBJ2-7
v_gene: TRBV6-2/TRBV6-3

CDR3aa: CASSTYLGQGLNEQFF
CDR3nt: TGTGCCAGCAGCACCTACCTTGGGCAGGGCCTCAATGAGCAGTTCTTC
abundance: .
d_gene: .
j_gene: TRBJ2-1
v_gene: TRBV7-9

CDR3aa: CASSLLRQGPYNEQFF
CDR3nt: TGTGCCAGCAGTTTACTACGACAGGGCCCCTACAATGAGCAGTTCTTC
abundance: few
d_gene: TRBD1
j_gene: TRBJ2-1
v_gene: TRBV28

CDR3aa: CASSLTGGGATGELFF
CDR3nt: TGTGCCAGCAGCTTGACAGGGGGCGGTGCCACCGGGGAGCTGTTTTTT
abundance: few
d_gene: TRBD1
j_gene: TRBJ2-2
v_gene: TRBV7-2

CDR3aa: CATGSTGGGETQYF
CDR3nt: TGTGCCACCGGATCGACAGGGGGGGGAGAGACCCAGTACTTC
abundance: .
d_gene: TRBD1
j_gene: TRBJ2-5
v_gene: TRBV24-1

CDR3aa: CASNTMGGNYEQYF
CDR3nt: TGTGCCAGCAACACTATGGGGGGTAACTACGAGCAGTACTTC
abundance: few
d_gene: .
j_gene: TRBJ2-7
v_gene: TRBV6-2/TRBV6-3

CDR3aa: CASRSPGGLGGYTF
CDR3nt: TGTGCCAGCAGATCTCCAGGGGGCTTAGGTGGCTACACCTTC
abundance: .
d_gene: TRBD1
j_gene: TRBJ1-2
v_gene: TRBV7-3

CDR3aa: CASSVDAGYTYEQYF
CDR3nt: TGTGCCAGCAGCGTAGATGCAGGGTATACCTACGAGCAGTACTTC
abundance: .
d_gene: .
j_gene: TRBJ2-7
v_gene: TRBV9

CDR3aa: CASSTQVINRDTVQPQHF
CDR3nt: TGCGCCAGCAGTACTCAGGTTATTAACAGGGACACCGTTCAGCCCCAGCATTTT
abundance: .
d_gene: .
j_gene: TRBJ1-5
v_gene: TRBV23-1

CDR3aa: CASSSRIPGGYGYTF
CDR3nt: TGTGCCAGCAGCTCCAGGATCCCAGGGGGCTATGGCTACACCTTC
abundance: few
d_gene: TRBD1
j_gene: TRBJ1-2
v_gene: TRBV5-5

CDR3aa: CASSRVSYEQYF
CDR3nt: TGCGCCAGCAGCCGAGTATCCTACGAGCAGTACTTC
abundance: many
d_gene: .
j_gene: TRBJ2-7
v_gene: TRBV5-1

CDR3aa: CSASPLSGQTYEQYF
CDR3nt: TGCAGTGCTAGCCCCCTTTCGGGGCAGACCTACGAGCAGTACTTC
abundance: .
d_gene: .
j_gene: TRBJ2-7
v_gene: TRBV20-1

CDR3aa: CASRDTAGPYGYTF
CDR3nt: TGCGCCAGCAGGGACACAGCAGGCCCTTATGGCTACACCTTC
abundance: few
d_gene: .
j_gene: TRBJ1-2
v_gene: TRBV5-1

CDR3aa: CASSQEWGQGVIAFF
CDR3nt: TGCGCCAGCAGCCAAGAGTGGGGGCAGGGGGTTATAGCTTTCTTT
abundance: few
d_gene: TRBD1
j_gene: TRBJ1-1
v_gene: TRBV4-1

CDR3aa: CASSRDSTSSYEQYF
CDR3nt: TGTGCCAGCAGCCGTGACAGTACCTCCTCCTACGAGCAGTACTTC
abundance: few
d_gene: .
j_gene: TRBJ2-7
v_gene: TRBV5-4

CDR3aa: CDSSEPRGEQYF
CDR3nt: TGTGACAGCAGTGAACCCCGGGGCGAGCAGTACTTC
abundance: .
d_gene: .
j_gene: TRBJ2-7
v_gene: TRBV2

CDR3aa: CASSIDYDSNSYEQYF
CDR3nt: TGTGCCAGTAGTATAGATTATGACAGCAACTCCTACGAGCAGTACTTC
abundance: few
d_gene: .
j_gene: TRBJ2-7
v_gene: TRBV19

CDR3aa: CASSFGREQFF
CDR3nt: TGTGCCAGCAGCTTTGGCAGAGAGCAGTTCTTC
abundance: .
d_gene: .
j_gene: TRBJ2-1
v_gene: TRBV11-3

CDR3aa: CATSEGMDGELSYGYTF
CDR3nt: TGTGCCACCAGTGAGGGGATGGACGGGGAGCTCAGCTATGGCTACACCTTC
abundance: .
d_gene: .
j_gene: TRBJ1-2
v_gene: TRBV24-1

CDR3aa: CASSLRTGSSGNTIYF
CDR3nt: TGTGCCAGCAGCCTCCGGACGGGGAGCTCTGGAAACACCATATATTTT
abundance: .
d_gene: .
j_gene: TRBJ1-3
v_gene: TRBV3-1

CDR3aa: CASSLLAGRYIQYF
CDR3nt: TGCGCCAGCAGCTTATTAGCGGGAAGGTACATTCAGTACTTC
abundance: .
d_gene: TRBD2
j_gene: TRBJ2-4
v_gene: TRBV5-1

CDR3aa: CASSPSGRPNTGELFF
CDR3nt: TGTGCCAGCAGTCCTAGCGGGAGGCCGAACACCGGGGAGCTGTTTTTT
abundance: .
d_gene: TRBD2
j_gene: TRBJ2-2
v_gene: TRBV12-3/TRBV12-4

CDR3aa: CASSQVPGYEQYF
CDR3nt: TGCGCCAGCAGCCAAGTGCCAGGTTACGAGCAGTACTTC
abundance: .
d_gene: .
j_gene: TRBJ2-7
v_gene: TRBV4-1